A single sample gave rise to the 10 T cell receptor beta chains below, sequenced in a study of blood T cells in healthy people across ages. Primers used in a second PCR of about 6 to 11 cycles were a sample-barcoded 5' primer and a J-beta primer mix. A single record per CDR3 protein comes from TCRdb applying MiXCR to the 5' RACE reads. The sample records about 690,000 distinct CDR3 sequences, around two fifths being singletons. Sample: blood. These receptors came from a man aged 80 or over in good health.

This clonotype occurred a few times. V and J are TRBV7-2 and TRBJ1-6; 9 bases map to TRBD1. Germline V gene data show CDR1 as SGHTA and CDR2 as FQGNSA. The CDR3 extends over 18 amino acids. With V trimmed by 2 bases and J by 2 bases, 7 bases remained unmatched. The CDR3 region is CASSLYTGTGTYNSPLHF. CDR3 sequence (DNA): TGTGCCAGCAGCTTATACACCGGGACAGGGACCTATAATTCACCCCTCCACTTT.

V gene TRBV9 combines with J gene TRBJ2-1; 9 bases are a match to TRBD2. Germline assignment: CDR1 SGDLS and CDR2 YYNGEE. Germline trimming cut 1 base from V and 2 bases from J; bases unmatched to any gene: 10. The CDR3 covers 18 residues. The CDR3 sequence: CASSVMAAGGPTYNEQFF. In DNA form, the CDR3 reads TGTGCCAGCAGCGTAATGGCAGCGGGGGGACCAACCTACAATGAGCAGTTCTTC.

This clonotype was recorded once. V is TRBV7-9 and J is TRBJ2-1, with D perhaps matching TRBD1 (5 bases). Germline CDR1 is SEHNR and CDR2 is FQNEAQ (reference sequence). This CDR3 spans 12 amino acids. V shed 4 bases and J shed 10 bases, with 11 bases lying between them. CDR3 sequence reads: CASSWIGEEQFF. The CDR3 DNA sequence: TGTGCCAGCAGCTGGATAGGGGAAGAGCAGTTCTTC.

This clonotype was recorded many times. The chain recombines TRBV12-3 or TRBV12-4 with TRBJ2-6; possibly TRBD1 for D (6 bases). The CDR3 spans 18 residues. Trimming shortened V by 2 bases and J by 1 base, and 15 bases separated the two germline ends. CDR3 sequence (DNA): TGTGCCAGCAGTTTACGTGGACAGAGCCTTTCTGGGGCCAACGTCCTGACTTTC. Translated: CASSLRGQSLSGANVLTF.

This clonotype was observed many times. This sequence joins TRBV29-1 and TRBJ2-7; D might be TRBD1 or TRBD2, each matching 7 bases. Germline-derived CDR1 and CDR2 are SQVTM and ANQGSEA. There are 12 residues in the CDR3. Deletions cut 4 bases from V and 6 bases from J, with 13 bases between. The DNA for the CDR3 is TGCAGCGTTGGACAGGGAGGGGGCGAGCAGTACTTC. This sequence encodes CSVGQGGGEQYF.

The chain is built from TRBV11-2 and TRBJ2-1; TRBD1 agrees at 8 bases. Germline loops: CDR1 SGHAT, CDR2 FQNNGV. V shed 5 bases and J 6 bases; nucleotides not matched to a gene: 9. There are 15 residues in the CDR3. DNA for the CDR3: TGTGCCAGCAGCGTGGCAGGGGGCGCCATCAATGAGCAGTTCTTC. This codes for CASSVAGGAINEQFF.

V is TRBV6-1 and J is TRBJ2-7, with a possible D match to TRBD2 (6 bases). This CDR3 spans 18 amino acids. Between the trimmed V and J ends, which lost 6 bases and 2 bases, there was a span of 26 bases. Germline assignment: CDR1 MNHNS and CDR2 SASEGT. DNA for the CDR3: TGTGCCAGCAGCTCTAGACTTGCCGGGACTGGCCTACCCTACGAGCAGTACTTC. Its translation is CASSSRLAGTGLPYEQYF.

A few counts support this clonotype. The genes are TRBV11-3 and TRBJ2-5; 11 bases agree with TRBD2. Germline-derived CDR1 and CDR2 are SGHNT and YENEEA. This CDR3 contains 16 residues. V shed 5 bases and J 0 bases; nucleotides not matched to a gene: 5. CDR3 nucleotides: TGTGCCAGCAGCCAGGGGACTAGCGGAGACCAAGAGACCCAGTACTTC. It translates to CASSQGTSGDQETQYF.

In DNA form, the CDR3 reads TGTGCCAGCAGCCGCGATCCGGGTTTGGCCAATGAGCAGTTCTTC. It yields the protein CASSRDPGLANEQFF. V and J are TRBV7-6 and TRBJ2-1; no clear D gene. The CDR3 length is 15 residues. V was trimmed by 5 bases and J by 6 bases, leaving 17 bases between them. Germline V CDR1 and CDR2: SGHVS, FNYEAQ.

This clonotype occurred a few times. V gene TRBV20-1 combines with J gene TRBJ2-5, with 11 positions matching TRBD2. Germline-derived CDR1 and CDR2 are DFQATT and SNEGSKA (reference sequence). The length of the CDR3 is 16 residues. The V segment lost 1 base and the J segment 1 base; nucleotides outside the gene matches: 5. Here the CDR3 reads CSARVPSGGIQETQYF. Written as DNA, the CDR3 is TGCAGTGCTAGAGTCCCTAGCGGGGGGATCCAAGAGACCCAGTACTTC.